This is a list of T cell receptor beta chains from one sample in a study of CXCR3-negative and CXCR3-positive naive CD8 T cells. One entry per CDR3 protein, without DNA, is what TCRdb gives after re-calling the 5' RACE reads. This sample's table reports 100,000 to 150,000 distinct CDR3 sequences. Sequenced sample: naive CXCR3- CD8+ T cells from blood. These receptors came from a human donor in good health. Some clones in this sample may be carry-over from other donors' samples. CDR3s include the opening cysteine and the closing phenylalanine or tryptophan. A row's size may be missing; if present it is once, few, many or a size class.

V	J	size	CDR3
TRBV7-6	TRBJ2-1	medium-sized	CASSLALVYNEQFF
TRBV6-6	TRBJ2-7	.	CASSFRTSAASYEQYF
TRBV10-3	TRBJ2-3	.	CAISPTSYSTDTQYF
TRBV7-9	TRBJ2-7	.	CASSLTALAYEQYF
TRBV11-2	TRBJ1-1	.	CASTPWGSTEAFF
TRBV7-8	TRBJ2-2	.	CASSREANTGELFF
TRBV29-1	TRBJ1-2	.	CSVDTGTTVLGGYTF
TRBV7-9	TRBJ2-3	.	CASSSFGGTTDTQYF
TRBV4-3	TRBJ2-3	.	CASSQDGLFGGARVGTDTQYF
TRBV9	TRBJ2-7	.	CASSGDAQGPEQYF
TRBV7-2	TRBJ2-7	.	CASSLGAGVPYEQYF
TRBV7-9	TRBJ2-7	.	CASSGQSAIEQYF
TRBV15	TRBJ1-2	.	CATSRGLAGGAGGYTF
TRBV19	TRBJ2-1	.	CASSTASGGASDEQFF
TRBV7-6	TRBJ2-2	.	CASSWTGATGELFF
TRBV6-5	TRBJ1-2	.	CASSTDRGYGYTF
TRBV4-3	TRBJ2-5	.	CASSLTSGGSQETQYF
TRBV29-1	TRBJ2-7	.	CSVDTGTLGYEQYF
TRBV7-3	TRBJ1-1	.	CASSPTGRVDTEAFF
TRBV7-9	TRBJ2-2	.	CASSLGPRAGENTGELFF
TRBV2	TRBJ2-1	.	CASTAGLSDNEQFF
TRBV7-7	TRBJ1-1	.	CASSLAMFLNRGVNTEAFF
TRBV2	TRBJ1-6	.	CASRRDRASNNSPLHF
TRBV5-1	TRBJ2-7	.	CASSLGQLYEQYF
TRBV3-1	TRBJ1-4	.	CASSQVPLGGAGEKLFF
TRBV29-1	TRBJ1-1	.	CSVEDLDFGTEAFF
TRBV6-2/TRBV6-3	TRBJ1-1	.	CASSNPPGWTEAFF
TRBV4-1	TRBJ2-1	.	CASSLGLAGGLSYNEQFF
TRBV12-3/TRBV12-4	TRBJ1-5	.	CASSESGQHNQPQHF
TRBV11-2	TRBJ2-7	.	CASRFGTGGDEQYF
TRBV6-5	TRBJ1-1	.	CASTQLGSTNTEAFF
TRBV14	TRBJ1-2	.	CASSLPGQNYGYTF
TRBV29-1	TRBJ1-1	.	CSVHTGGGITEAFF
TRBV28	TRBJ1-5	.	CASRRPNDPGNQPQHF
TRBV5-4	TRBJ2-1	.	CASSHGTVYNEQFF
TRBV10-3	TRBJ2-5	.	CAISPVQGPETQYF
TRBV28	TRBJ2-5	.	CASSFGVAGVRETQYF
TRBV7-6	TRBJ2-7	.	CASSAGLAGGKSSYEQYF
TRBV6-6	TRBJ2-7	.	CASSYPEDRLGPYEQYF
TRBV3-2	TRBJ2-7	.	CASSQRANYEQYF
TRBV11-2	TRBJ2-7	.	CASSPTGPATYEQYF
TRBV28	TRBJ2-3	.	CASVFGLAGGGGTDTQYF
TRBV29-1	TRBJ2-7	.	CSVEFGQGAPGYEQYF
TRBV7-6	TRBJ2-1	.	CASSGGGQGEQFF
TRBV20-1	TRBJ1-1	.	CSARDRGRGNTEAFF
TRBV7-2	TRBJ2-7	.	CASSVSVDLPYEQYF
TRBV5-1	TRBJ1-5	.	CASSLAGRSNQPQHF
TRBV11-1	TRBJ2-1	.	CASSSDRVSYNEQFF